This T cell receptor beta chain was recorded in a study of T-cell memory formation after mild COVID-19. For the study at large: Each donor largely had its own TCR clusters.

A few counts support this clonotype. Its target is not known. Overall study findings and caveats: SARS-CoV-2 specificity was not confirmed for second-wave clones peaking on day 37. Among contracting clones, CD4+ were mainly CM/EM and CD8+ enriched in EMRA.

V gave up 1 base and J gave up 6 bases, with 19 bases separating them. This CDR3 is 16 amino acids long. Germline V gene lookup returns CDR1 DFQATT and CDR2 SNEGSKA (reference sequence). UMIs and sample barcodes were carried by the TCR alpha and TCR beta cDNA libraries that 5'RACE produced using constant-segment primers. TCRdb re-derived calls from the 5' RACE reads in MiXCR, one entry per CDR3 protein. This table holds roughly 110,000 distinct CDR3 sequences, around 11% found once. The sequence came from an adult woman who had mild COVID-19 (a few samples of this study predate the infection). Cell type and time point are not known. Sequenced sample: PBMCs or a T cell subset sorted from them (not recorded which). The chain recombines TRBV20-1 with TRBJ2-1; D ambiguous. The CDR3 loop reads CSARASHLTLPNEQFF. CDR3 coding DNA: TGCAGTGCTAGAGCGAGCCATCTCACTTTACCCAATGAGCAGTTCTTC.